The rows below give T cell receptor beta chains drawn from one sample of a study of cytomegalovirus exposure and HLA in healthy donors. Assay: immunoSEQ multiplex PCR; the TCRdb copy retains only in-frame clones and omits some. Among 100,000 or so clones listed, 84% were seen once. Input material: PBMCs. Source of these receptors: a man between 18 and 35 years old in good health and CMV-seronegative. CDR3s include the opening cysteine and the closing phenylalanine or tryptophan. Each record gives: clone size, V gene, D gene, J gene, CDR3 protein, CDR3 DNA. The D gene is left open where the match is weak. Clone size is shown for a subset of rows, as once, few, many or a class of expanded clone.

NA	TRBV6-1	TRBD1	TRBJ2-1	CASSGGQGETHNEQFF	TGTGCCAGCAGTGGCGGACAGGGGGAGACCCACAATGAGCAGTTCTTC
once	TRBV19	NA	TRBJ1-1	CASSLTDWPEAFF	TGTGCCAGTAGTTTAACAGATTGGCCTGAAGCTTTCTTT
NA	TRBV28	TRBD2	TRBJ2-7	CASSFFVGPPGLAGVPYEQYF	TGTGCCAGCAGTTTTTTTGTGGGCCCGCCGGGACTAGCGGGAGTTCCCTACGAGCAGTACTTC
NA	TRBV2	TRBD2	TRBJ2-1	CASSEVERDVNEQFF	TGTGCCAGCAGTGAGGTTGAGCGGGATGTCAATGAGCAGTTCTTC
NA	TRBV18	NA	TRBJ1-1	CASSPGSGNTEAFF	TGTGCCAGCTCACCAGGGTCGGGGAACACTGAAGCTTTCTTT
NA	TRBV5-4	NA	TRBJ2-7	CASSLEAGTYEQYF	TGTGCCAGCAGCTTGGAGGCAGGGACCTACGAGCAGTACTTC
once	TRBV28	NA	TRBJ1-3	CASSLPTGGNTIYF	TGTGCCAGCAGTTTACCGACAGGAGGAAACACCATATATTTT
NA	TRBV9	TRBD1	TRBJ1-3	CASSPVPRTGGSGNTIYF	TGTGCCAGCAGCCCAGTCCCGAGGACAGGAGGATCTGGAAACACCATATATTTT
once	TRBV18	NA	TRBJ1-2	CASSPPAGIGYTF	TGTGCCAGCTCACCACCTGCAGGGATTGGCTACACCTTC
NA	TRBV29-1	NA	TRBJ1-2	CSVWGVPLSDYGYTF	TGCAGCGTTTGGGGGGTGCCCCTTAGTGACTATGGCTACACCTTC
NA	TRBV29-1	TRBD1	TRBJ1-5	CSTGQGNQPQHF	TGCAGCACGGGACAGGGTAATCAGCCCCAGCATTTT
NA	TRBV13	NA	TRBJ1-1	CASVLSTEAFF	TGTGCCAGCGTACTGAGCACTGAAGCTTTCTTT
NA	TRBV9	NA	TRBJ2-7	CASSVGGFSSYEQYF	TGTGCCAGCAGCGTAGGCGGGTTTAGCTCCTACGAGCAGTACTTC
NA	TRBV2	NA	TRBJ2-7	CASRGTGVKSSYEQYF	TGTGCCAGCAGGGGGACGGGGGTAAAATCGTCCTACGAGCAGTACTTC
NA	TRBV23-1	NA	TRBJ2-5	CASSQSALGGWRETQYF	TGCGCCAGCAGTCAATCGGCCCTCGGGGGTTGGCGAGAGACCCAGTACTTC
once	TRBV11-2	TRBD1	TRBJ1-1	CASSSSDRGRNTEAFF	TGTGCCAGCAGCTCGTCGGACAGGGGCCGGAACACTGAAGCTTTCTTT
NA	TRBV7-2	NA	TRBJ1-1	CASSPTPRRLNTEAFF	TGTGCCAGCAGCCCCACGCCCAGGCGCCTGAACACTGAAGCTTTCTTT
NA	TRBV6-1	NA	TRBJ2-3	CASSLTDTQYF	TGTGCCAGCAGCCTTACAGATACGCAGTATTTT
NA	TRBV30	TRBD2	TRBJ2-3	CAWSVAGETDTQYF	TGTGCCTGGAGTGTAGCGGGAGAAACAGATACGCAGTATTTT
NA	TRBV28	NA	TRBJ2-1	CASRTASSYNEQFF	TGTGCCAGCAGGACTGCGAGCTCCTACAATGAGCAGTTCTTC
once	TRBV11-3	NA	TRBJ1-1	CASSWGRDTEAFF	TGTGCCAGCAGCTGGGGGAGGGACACTGAAGCTTTCTTT
NA	TRBV19	NA	TRBJ1-1	CASSINQGIYTEAFF	TGTGCCAGTAGTATTAACCAGGGAATATACACTGAAGCTTTCTTT
NA	TRBV7-9	NA	TRBJ1-1	CASSLERGTEAFF	TGTGCCAGCAGCTTAGAACGGGGCACTGAAGCTTTCTTT
NA	TRBV2	TRBD2	TRBJ2-1	CASSLAGGVEQFF	TGTGCCAGCAGTCTAGCGGGAGGGGTTGAGCAGTTCTTC
NA	TRBV10-1	NA	TRBJ2-7	CASSAGQTYEQYF	TGCGCCAGCAGTGCGGGACAAACCTACGAGCAGTACTTC
NA	TRBV11-3	TRBD1	TRBJ2-2	CASSPPTGVDTGELFF	TGTGCCAGCAGCCCCCCGACAGGGGTGGACACCGGGGAGCTGTTTTTT
NA	TRBV19	TRBD1	TRBJ1-5	CASKGLTGGNQPQHF	TGTGCCAGTAAGGGTCTCACAGGGGGCAATCAGCCCCAGCATTTT
NA	TRBV27	NA	TRBJ1-1	CASSSIIQVNTEAFF	TGTGCCAGCAGTTCTATTATACAGGTGAACACTGAAGCTTTCTTT
few	TRBV6-4	TRBD2	TRBJ2-3	CASSAGTSGTDTQYF	TGTGCCAGCAGTGCCGGGACTAGCGGCACAGATACGCAGTATTTT
NA	TRBV27	NA	TRBJ2-5	CASSLSLAGAQETQYF	TGTGCCAGCAGTTTATCGTTGGCAGGGGCGCAAGAGACCCAGTACTTC
NA	TRBV7-9	NA	TRBJ2-1	CASSPQFF	TGTGCCAGCAGCCCTCAGTTCTTC
NA	TRBV29-1	TRBD1	TRBJ2-5	CSVWAGGETQYF	TGCAGCGTGTGGGCAGGGGGAGAGACCCAGTACTTC
NA	TRBV19	TRBD1	TRBJ1-1	CASSIDDRGPLFRTEAFF	TGTGCCAGTAGTATAGATGACAGGGGCCCATTGTTTCGGACTGAAGCTTTCTTT
few	TRBV6-6	NA	TRBJ2-7	CASSLPRTGEPHEQYF	TGTGCCAGCTCATTACCCCGAACGGGAGAACCCCACGAGCAGTACTTC
once	TRBV9	TRBD1	TRBJ2-2	CASSVAGTGGSGELFF	TGTGCCAGCAGCGTGGCCGGGACAGGGGGCTCCGGGGAGCTGTTTTTT
once	TRBV27	NA	TRBJ1-5	CASSSVGTQPQHF	TGTGCCAGCAGTTCCGTCGGTACTCAGCCCCAGCATTTT
NA	TRBV10-2	TRBD1	TRBJ1-5	CATRDRGSQPQHF	TGCGCCACCCGGGACAGGGGATCCCAGCCCCAGCATTTT